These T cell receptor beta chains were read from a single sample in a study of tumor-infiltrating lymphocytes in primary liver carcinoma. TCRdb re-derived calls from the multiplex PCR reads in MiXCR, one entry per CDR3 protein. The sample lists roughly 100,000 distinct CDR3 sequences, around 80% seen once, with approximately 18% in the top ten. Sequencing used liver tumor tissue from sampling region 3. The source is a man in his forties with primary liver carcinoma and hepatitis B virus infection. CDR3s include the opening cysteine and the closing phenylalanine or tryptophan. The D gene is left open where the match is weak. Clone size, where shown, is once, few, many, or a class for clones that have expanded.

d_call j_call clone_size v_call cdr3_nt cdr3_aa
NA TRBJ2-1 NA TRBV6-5 TGTGCCAGCAGTTACTCGGGGCGAGAGTACGTTGAGCGGTTCTTC CASSYSGREYVERFF
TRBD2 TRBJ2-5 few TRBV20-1 TGCAGTGCTAGATCGGGGGGTCAGACCCGGTACTTC CSARSGGQTRYF
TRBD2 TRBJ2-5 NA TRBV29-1 TGCAGCGTTCGGACTAGTGGGTGTTGGGCTGAGACCCAGTACTTC CSVRTSGCWAETQYF
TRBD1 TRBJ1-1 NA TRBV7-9 TGTGCCAGCAGCTTCACTACAGGGGTGGGCACTGAAGCTTTCTTT CASSFTTGVGTEAFF
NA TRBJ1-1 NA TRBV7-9 TGTGCCAGCAGCTTATTGTGGGAACTAACTGAAGCCTTCTTT CASSLLWELTEAFF
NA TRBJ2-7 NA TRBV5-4 TGTGCCAGCAGCTTGAAGCCTAGCGCGAGCTCCTACGAGCAGTACTTC CASSLKPSASSYEQYF
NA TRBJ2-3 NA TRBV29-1 TGCAACGGGGATCCTAGCGAAGGCACAGATACGCAGTATTTT CNGDPSEGTDTQYF
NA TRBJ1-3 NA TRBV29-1 TGCAACGTCCTTGACAGGAGCTCTGGAAACACCATATATTTT CNVLDRSSGNTIYF
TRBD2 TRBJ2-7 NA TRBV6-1 TGTGCCAGCAGCAGGGACGGGACTAGCTGCTACAAGCAGTACTTC CASSRDGTSCYKQYF
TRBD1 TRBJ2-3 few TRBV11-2 TGTGCCAGCAGCTTAGCCGGACAGGCGATCACAGATACGCAGTATTTT CASSLAGQAITDTQYF
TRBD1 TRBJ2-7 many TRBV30 TGTGCCTGGAGCGCCCCGGGACAGGGATCGTCCTACGAGCAGTACTTC CAWSAPGQGSSYEQYF
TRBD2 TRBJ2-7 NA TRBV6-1 TGTGCCGGCGAGCTAGCGGGAGGTGGCGCCTACGAGCAATACTTC CAGELAGGGAYEQYF
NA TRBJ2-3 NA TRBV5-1 TGCGCCAGCAGCTTCGGACCGGAGACAGATATGCAGTATTTT CASSFGPETDMQYF
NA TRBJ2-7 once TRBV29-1 TGCAGCGACGGTACAGGATATGTCGACGAGCAGTACTTC CSDGTGYVDEQYF
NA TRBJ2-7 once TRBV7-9 TGTGCCAGCACCACCGGACGGGGTTCGAACAAGCAGTACTTC CASTTGRGSNKQYF
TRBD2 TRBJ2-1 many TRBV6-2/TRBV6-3 TGTGCCAGCAGTTCCCCGGCTAGCGGGAGTGTAGAGAGGGGTGAGCAGTTCTTC CASSSPASGSVERGEQFF
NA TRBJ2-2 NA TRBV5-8 TGTGCCAGCGGCTTGGGTGCAGGGCCCCCCGTGGAGCTGTTTTTT CASGLGAGPPVELFF
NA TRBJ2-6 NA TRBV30 TGTGCCTGGACTGCGACAGGCCTCTCTGGGGTCAACGTCCAGACTTTC CAWTATGLSGVNVQTF
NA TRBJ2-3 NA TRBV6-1 TGTGCCAGCAGTGTGTTCCCGGGACACACAAATCAAGCTAGCACGGATACGCAGTATTTT CASSVFPGHTNQASTDTQYF
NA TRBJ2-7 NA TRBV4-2 TGTGCCAGCGGCCAAGGGTACGAGCTGTACTTC CASGQGYELYF
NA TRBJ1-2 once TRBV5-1 TGCGCCAGCAACCCGGCGGACGGTGGAGTTAACTATGGCTACACCTTC CASNPADGGVNYGYTF
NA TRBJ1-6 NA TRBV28 TGTGCCAGCATTTCGGCCAACTTTAATTCACCCCTCCACTTT CASISANFNSPLHF
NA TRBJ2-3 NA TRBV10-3 TGTACCACCAGAGGTGGTCCTACCGAGCAGCAGTATTTT CTTRGGPTEQQYF
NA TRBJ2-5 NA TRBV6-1 TGTGCCAGCAGTGCAGGAGTAGTCCAGGAGAGCCAGTACTTC CASSAGVVQESQYF
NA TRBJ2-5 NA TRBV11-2 TGTGCCAGCAGTCGTTGGTCTGGTCCTGCGGAGACCCAGTGCTTC CASSRWSGPAETQCF
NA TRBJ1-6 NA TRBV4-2 TGTGCCAGCAGCCAACAGGCGTCAGGAGGAGATTCACCCCTCCACTTT CASSQQASGGDSPLHF
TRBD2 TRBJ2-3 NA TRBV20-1 TGCAGTGCTCTAAGGGATAGCGGGAGGGCTCAAGATACGCAGTATTTT CSALRDSGRAQDTQYF
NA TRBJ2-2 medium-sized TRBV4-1 TGCGCCAGCAGCCAAGACCTAAGCAGTGCGGGGGAGCTGTTTTTT CASSQDLSSAGELFF
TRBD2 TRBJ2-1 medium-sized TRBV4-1 TGCGCCAGCAGCCAAGTGGATCTCGGGCTAGCGGGCTACAATGAGCAGTTCTTC CASSQVDLGLAGYNEQFF
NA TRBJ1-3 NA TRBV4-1 TGCGCCAATAGCTTCACACATGTTACAGGGTCGGGAAACACCATATATTTT CANSFTHVTGSGNTIYF
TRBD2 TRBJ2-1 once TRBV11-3 TGTGTCAGCAGCTCGGGAGGTAGCGAGCAGTTCTTC CVSSSGGSEQFF
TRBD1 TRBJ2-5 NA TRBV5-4 TGTGCCACCAGCCAGTCTCGGGACAGCCAAGAGACCCAGTACTTC CATSQSRDSQETQYF
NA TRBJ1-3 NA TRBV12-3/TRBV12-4 TGTGCCATCAGTATACAGGGCTCTGGAAACACTATATATTTT CAISIQGSGNTIYF
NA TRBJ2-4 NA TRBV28 TGTGCCAGTAGTACGGTACTTATTCAGTACTTC CASSTVLIQYF
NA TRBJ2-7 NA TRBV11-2 TGTGCCAGTAGGTTGCGATGGACACGGGAAAACGAGCAGTACTTC CASRLRWTRENEQYF
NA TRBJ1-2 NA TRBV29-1 TGCAACTCCCTTATTAGGGAAAATGGCTACACCTTC CNSLIRENGYTF
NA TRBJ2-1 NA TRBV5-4 TGTGTCAGCAGCCCCGCGAGCAGCTACAATGAGCAGTTCTTC CVSSPASSYNEQFF
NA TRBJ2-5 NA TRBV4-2 TGTGCCAGCAGCGCTGGAAGGGATACGGTGAAAGAGACCCAGTACTTC CASSAGRDTVKETQYF
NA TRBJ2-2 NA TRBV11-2 TGTGCCAGCAACTTGCAGGGGTCTTCAGTCGCCGGGGAGCTGTTTTTT CASNLQGSSVAGELFF
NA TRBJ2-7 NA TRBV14 TGTGTCAGCAGCCATAGGGGTAGAGGGGCCGAGCAGTACTTC CVSSHRGRGAEQYF
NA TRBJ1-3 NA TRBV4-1 TGCGCCAACAGCCTCACATATGTTACAGGGTCGGGAAACACCATATATTTT CANSLTYVTGSGNTIYF
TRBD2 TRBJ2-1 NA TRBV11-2 TGTGCCAACAGCTTAGCTGGGACTAGCGACTACAATGAGCAGTTCTTC CANSLAGTSDYNEQFF
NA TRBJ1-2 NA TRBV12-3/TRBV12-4 TGTGCCAGCAGTTTGGGTGGATGTGGCTACACATTC CASSLGGCGYTF
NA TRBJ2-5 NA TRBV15 TGTGCCACCAGCAACGATGACGGAGGACTTCAAGAGACCCAGTACTTC CATSNDDGGLQETQYF
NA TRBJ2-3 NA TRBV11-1 TGTGCCAGCATTTTGCCGAGAGAGAGTACAGATACGCAGTGTTTT CASILPRESTDTQCF
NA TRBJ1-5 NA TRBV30 TGTGTCTGGAGTTATGGGGAAATTCAGCCCCAGCATTTT CVWSYGEIQPQHF
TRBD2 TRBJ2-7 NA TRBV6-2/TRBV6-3 TGTGCCAACAGTACTAGCGGGAAGGAGGTGGAGTGGCAGTACTTC CANSTSGKEVEWQYF
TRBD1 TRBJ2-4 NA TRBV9 TGTGCCAGCAGCCCATGGGGACAGGTTGACATTCAGTACTTC CASSPWGQVDIQYF
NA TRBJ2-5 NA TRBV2 TGTGCCATCACGAGACTGAAACAACAAGAGACGCAGTACTTC CAITRLKQQETQYF
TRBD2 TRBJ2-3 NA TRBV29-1 TGCAGTGCTGAGAGTAGCGGGAGTGCAGATACGCAGTATTTT CSAESSGSADTQYF
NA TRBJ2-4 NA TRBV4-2 TGTGCCAGCAGCCAAGGCGTGGATCCCAATAGTATTCATTACTTC CASSQGVDPNSIHYF
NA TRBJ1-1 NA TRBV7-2 TGTGCCAGCAGCTTACTTCCCGTATCCCTCGGGATTGAAGCTTTCTTT CASSLLPVSLGIEAFF
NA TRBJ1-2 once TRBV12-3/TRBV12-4 TGTGCCAGCAATTTGGGTGGATGTGGCTACACCTTC CASNLGGCGYTF
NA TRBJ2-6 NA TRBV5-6 TGTGCCAGCAGCTTGGCCCGGAGAGAGAAGGCTGGGGCCAATGTCCTGACTTTC CASSLARREKAGANVLTF
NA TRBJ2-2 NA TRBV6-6 TGTGCCAACAGTTACCCCCTGCGCCAAGGGGCTGCCTCCGGGGAGCTGTTTTTT CANSYPLRQGAASGELFF